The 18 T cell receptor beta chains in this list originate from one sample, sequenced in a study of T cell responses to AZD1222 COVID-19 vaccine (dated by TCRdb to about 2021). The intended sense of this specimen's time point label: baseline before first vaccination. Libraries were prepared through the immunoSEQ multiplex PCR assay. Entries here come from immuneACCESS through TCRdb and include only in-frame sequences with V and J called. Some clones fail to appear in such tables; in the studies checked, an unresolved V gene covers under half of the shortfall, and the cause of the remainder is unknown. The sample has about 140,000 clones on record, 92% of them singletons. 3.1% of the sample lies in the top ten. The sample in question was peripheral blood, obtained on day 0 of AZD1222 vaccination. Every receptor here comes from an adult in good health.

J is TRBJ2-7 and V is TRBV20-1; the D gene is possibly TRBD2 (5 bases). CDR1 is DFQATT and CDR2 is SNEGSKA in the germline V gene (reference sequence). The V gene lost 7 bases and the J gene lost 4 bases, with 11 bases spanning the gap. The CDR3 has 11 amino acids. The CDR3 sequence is CSVESGYEQYF. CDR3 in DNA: TGCAGTGTTGAGAGCGGTTACGAGCAGTACTTC.

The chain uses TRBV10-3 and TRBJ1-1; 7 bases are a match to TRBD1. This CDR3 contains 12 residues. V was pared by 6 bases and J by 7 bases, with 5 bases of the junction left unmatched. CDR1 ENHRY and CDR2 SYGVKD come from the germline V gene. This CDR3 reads CAISRGEGEAFF. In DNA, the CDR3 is TGTGCCATCAGCAGGGGGGAGGGTGAAGCTTTCTTT.

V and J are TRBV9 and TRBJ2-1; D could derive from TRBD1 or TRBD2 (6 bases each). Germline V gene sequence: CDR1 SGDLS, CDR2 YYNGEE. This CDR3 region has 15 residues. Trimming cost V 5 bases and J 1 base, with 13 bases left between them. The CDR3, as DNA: TGTGCCAGCAGTAGGGGGGAAGGATCCTACAATGAGCAGTTCTTC. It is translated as CASSRGEGSYNEQFF.

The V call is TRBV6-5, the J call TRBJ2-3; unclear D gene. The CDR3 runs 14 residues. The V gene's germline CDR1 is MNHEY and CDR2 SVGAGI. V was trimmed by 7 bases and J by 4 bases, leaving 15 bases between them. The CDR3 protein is CASNPGFRADTQYF. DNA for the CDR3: TGTGCCAGCAACCCCGGTTTTCGTGCAGATACGCAGTATTTT.

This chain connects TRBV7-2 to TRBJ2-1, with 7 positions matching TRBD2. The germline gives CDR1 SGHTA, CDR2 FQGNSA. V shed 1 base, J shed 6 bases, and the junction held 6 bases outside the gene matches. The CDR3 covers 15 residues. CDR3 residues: CASSLGGGRVNEQFF. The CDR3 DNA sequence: TGTGCCAGCAGCTTAGGAGGCGGGAGAGTCAATGAGCAGTTCTTC.

The chain's CDR3 is CAWTATENSPLHF. CDR3 in DNA: TGTGCCTGGACGGCGACCGAAAATTCACCCCTCCACTTT. The chain employs TRBV30 and TRBJ1-6; D is uncertain. CDR1 is GTSNPN and CDR2 is SVGIG in the germline V gene (reference sequence). CDR3 size: 13 residues. Trimming left V 4 bases short and J 7 bases short, with 11 bases between.

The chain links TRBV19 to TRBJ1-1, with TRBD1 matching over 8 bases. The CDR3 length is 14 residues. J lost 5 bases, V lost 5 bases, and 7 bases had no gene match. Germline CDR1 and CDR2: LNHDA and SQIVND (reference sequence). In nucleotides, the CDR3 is TGTGCCAGTAGTTCAGACAGGGGTTGGACTGAAGCTTTCTTT. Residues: CASSSDRGWTEAFF.

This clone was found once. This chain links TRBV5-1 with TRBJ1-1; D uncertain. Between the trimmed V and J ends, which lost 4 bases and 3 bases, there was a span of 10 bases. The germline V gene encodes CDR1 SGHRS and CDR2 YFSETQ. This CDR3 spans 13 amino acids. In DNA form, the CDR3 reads TGCGCCAGCAGCGCCTCCTTGGACACTGAAGCTTTCTTT. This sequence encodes CASSASLDTEAFF.

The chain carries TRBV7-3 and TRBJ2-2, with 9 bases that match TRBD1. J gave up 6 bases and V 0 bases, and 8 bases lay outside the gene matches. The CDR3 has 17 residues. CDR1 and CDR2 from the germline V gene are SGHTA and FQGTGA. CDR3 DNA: TGTGCCAGCAGCTTAACACGGGACAGGGCGGGTTCCGGGGAGCTGTTTTTT. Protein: CASSLTRDRAGSGELFF.

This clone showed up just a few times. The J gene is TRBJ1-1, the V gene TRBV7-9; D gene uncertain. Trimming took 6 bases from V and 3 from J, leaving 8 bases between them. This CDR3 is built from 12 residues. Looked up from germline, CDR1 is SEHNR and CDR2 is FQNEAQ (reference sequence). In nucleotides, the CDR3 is TGTGCCAGCAGGCCCGAAGACACTGAAGCTTTCTTT. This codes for CASRPEDTEAFF.

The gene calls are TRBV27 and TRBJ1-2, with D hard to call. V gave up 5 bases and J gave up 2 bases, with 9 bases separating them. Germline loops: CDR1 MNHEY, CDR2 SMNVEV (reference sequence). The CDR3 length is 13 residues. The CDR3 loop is CASSTDPNYGYTF. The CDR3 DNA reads TGTGCCAGCAGTACGGATCCGAACTATGGCTACACCTTC.

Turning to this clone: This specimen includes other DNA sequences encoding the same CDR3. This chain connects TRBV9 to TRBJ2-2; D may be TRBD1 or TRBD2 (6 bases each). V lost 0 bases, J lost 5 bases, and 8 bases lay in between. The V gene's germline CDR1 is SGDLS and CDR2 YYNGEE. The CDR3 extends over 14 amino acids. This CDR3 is CASSVGGGTGELFF. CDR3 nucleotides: TGTGCCAGCAGCGTAGGAGGGGGGACCGGGGAGCTGTTTTTT.

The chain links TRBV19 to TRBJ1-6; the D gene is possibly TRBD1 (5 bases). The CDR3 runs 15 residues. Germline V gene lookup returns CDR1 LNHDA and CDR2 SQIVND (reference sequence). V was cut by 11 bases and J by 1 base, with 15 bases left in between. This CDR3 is CAGGGSGSYNSPLHF. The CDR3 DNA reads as TGTGCCGGCGGGGGGAGTGGGTCCTATAATTCACCCCTCCACTTT. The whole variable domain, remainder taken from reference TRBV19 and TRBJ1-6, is DGGITQSPKYLFRKEGQNVTLSCEQNLNHDAMYWYRQDPGQGLRLIYYSQIVNDFQKGDIAEGYSVSREKKESFPLTVTSAQKNPTAFYLCAGGGSGSYNSPLHFGNGTRLTVT.

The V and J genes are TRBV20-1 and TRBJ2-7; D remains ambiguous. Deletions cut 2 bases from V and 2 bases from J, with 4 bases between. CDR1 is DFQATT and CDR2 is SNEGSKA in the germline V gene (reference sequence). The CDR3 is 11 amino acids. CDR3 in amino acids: CSARLAYEQYF. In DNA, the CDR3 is TGCAGTGCTAGACTGGCCTACGAGCAGTACTTC.

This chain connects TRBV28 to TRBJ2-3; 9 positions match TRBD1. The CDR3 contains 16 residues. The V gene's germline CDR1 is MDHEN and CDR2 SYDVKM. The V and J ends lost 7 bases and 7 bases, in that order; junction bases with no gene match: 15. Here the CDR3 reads CASTSQPTGGLYTQYF. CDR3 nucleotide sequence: TGTGCCAGCACCTCACAGCCAACAGGGGGCCTTTATACGCAGTATTTT.

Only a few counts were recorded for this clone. The CDR3 coding sequence is TGTGCCAGCAGTGACTCATCGGAGGTCGGGGAGCTGTTTTTT. Translated: CASSDSSEVGELFF. This rearrangement joins TRBV6-4 to TRBJ2-2, with a tentative D call TRBD2 (5 bases). The CDR3 is 14 amino acids. Between the trimmed V and J ends, which lost 0 bases and 7 bases, there was a span of 9 bases. CDR1 and CDR2 (germline): MRHNA, SNTAGT.

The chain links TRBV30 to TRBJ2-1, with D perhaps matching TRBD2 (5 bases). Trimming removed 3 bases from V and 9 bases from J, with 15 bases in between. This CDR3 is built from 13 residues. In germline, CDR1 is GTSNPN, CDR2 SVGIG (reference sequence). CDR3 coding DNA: TGTGCCTGGAGGTCCTCGGAGGTCCTTGAGCAGTTCTTC. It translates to CAWRSSEVLEQFF. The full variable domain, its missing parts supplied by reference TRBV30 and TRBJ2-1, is SQTIHQWPATLVQPVGSPLSLECTVEGTSNPNLYWYRQAAGRGLQLLFYSVGIGQISSEVPQNLSASRPQDRQFILSSKKLLLSDSGFYLCAWRSSEVLEQFFGPGTRLTVL.

The CDR3 loop reads CAWVDRGNTEAFF. For the CDR3, the DNA is TGTGCCTGGGTTGACAGGGGGAACACTGAAGCTTTCTTT. The chain couples TRBV30 to TRBJ1-1, with 8 positions matching TRBD1. Trimming at V came to 5 bases and at J to 1 base, leaving 3 bases not matched to a gene. The CDR3 length is 13 residues. The germline V gene has CDR1 GTSNPN and CDR2 SVGIG (reference sequence).